This TCR beta chain was recorded in a study of early T cells in non-severe SARS-CoV-2 infection. Whole-study findings and limits: VDJdb-based annotation leaned toward anti-spike CD8 responses and missed private and CD4 specificities.

TCRdb reprocessed the 5' RACE reads with MiXCR, giving one entry per CDR3 protein. The data show about 130,000 distinct CDR3 sequences, just under 15% seen once. The V gene's germline CDR1 is DFQATT and CDR2 SNEGSKA (reference sequence). The CDR3 extends over 18 amino acids. The ends lost 2 bases at V and 2 bases at J; junction bases unmatched: 17. A word on this clonotype: Its target is unknown.

The chain uses TRBV20-1 and TRBJ2-5; 7 bases agree with TRBD2. Sequencing input: whole blood. The clonotype comes from an adult who was a healthcare worker with PCR-confirmed SARS-CoV-2 infection or an uninfected control (not recorded which). CDR3 in DNA: TGCAGTGCTAGACTCCATAATCGACTAGCCGGACGTCAAGAGACCCAGTACTTC. Residues: CSARLHNRLAGRQETQYF.